The rows below give T cell receptor beta chains drawn from one sample of a study of early T cells in non-severe SARS-CoV-2 infection. MiXCR, run by TCRdb on the 5' RACE reads, gives a single entry per CDR3 protein. The sample shows about 81,000 distinct CDR3 sequences, over 5% of them seen only once. The sequenced material came from whole blood. Receptors originate from an adult who was a healthcare worker with PCR-confirmed SARS-CoV-2 infection or an uninfected control (not recorded which). Both conserved end residues are part of each CDR3. The D gene is left open where the match is weak. Clone size is stated in some rows and not others, as once, few, many or a class when expanded.

j_call d_call clone_size v_call cdr3_aa cdr3_nt
TRBJ2-3 - - TRBV7-9 CASSLEMGRSDTQYF TGTGCCAGCAGCTTAGAAATGGGACGGTCCGATACGCAGTATTTT
TRBJ2-7 - - TRBV23-1 CASSQSPRDTRPYEQYF TGCGCCAGCAGTCAATCGCCCCGGGACACCCGTCCCTACGAGCAGTACTTC
TRBJ2-6 - - TRBV7-9 CASSLIGRSGANVLTF TGTGCCAGCAGCTTAATAGGACGCTCTGGGGCCAACGTCCTGACTTTC
TRBJ1-2 - many TRBV10-3 CAISEGRGYTF TGTGCCATCAGTGAGGGACGGGGCTACACCTTC
TRBJ2-6 TRBD1 - TRBV7-2 CASSHRQGAGANVLTF TGTGCCAGCAGCCATCGACAGGGGGCTGGGGCCAACGTCCTGACTTTC
TRBJ1-5 TRBD1 - TRBV27 CASSRQGPYSNQPQHF TGTGCCAGCAGTCGACAGGGACCGTATAGCAATCAGCCCCAGCATTTT
TRBJ1-2 - - TRBV4-1 CASSQEPGPRVTNYGYTF TGCGCCAGCAGCCAAGAACCGGGACCGAGAGTAACTAACTATGGCTACACCTTC
TRBJ2-7 - medium-sized TRBV7-6 CASSLGPRDEQYF TGTGCCAGCAGCTTAGGGCCCAGGGACGAGCAGTACTTC
TRBJ2-1 TRBD2 few TRBV10-3 CAISSLAGVNEQFF TGTGCCATCAGTAGTCTAGCGGGAGTCAATGAGCAGTTCTTC
TRBJ2-2 TRBD2 few TRBV6-2/TRBV6-3 CASSRSGRTGELFF TGTGCCAGCAGCAGGAGCGGGAGGACCGGGGAGCTGTTTTTT
TRBJ2-1 TRBD2 - TRBV27 CASSPRGQLAGVYNEQFF TGTGCCAGCAGCCCAAGGGGCCAACTAGCGGGGGTCTACAATGAGCAGTTCTTC
TRBJ1-2 TRBD1 - TRBV28 CASRGQALNYGYTF TGTGCCAGCAGAGGACAGGCACTTAACTATGGCTACACCTTC
TRBJ2-5 TRBD2 - TRBV27 CASSPAGLAGRPLQETQYF TGTGCCAGCAGTCCCGCGGGACTAGCGGGGAGACCCTTACAGGAGACCCAGTACTTC
TRBJ1-2 - few TRBV6-5 CATWPGGNYGYTF TGTGCCACCTGGCCGGGAGGGAACTATGGCTACACCTTC
TRBJ1-2 - many TRBV4-2 CASSQDPGGYGYTF TGTGCCAGCAGCCAAGATCCAGGCGGCTATGGCTACACCTTC
TRBJ2-7 - many TRBV4-2 CASSQDRTGSYEQYF TGTGCCAGCAGCCAAGACAGGACGGGCTCCTACGAGCAGTACTTC
TRBJ1-5 TRBD1 - TRBV19 CASSPQGESNQPQHF TGTGCCAGTAGCCCACAGGGGGAGAGCAATCAGCCCCAGCATTTT
TRBJ2-3 TRBD2 many TRBV7-2 CASSPTSPGLAGVTQYF TGTGCCAGCAGCCCAACCTCACCGGGACTAGCGGGAGTTACGCAGTATTTT
TRBJ2-3 - many TRBV30 CAWSANRDRYEADTQYF TGTGCCTGGAGTGCTAATCGGGACCGCTACGAAGCAGATACGCAGTATTTT
TRBJ2-5 - once TRBV7-9 CASSFQSAGTQYF TGTGCCAGCAGCTTCCAGTCCGCGGGGACCCAGTACTTC
TRBJ1-1 TRBD1 - TRBV6-2/TRBV6-3 CASSYSSGTGPNTEAFF TGTGCCAGCAGTTACTCCTCCGGGACAGGGCCGAACACTGAAGCTTTCTTT
TRBJ2-6 - few TRBV7-8 CASSSAWANVLTF TGTGCCAGCAGCTCTGCGTGGGCCAACGTCCTGACTTTC
TRBJ2-7 TRBD1 few TRBV3-1 CASSRGQVYEQYF TGTGCCAGCAGCCGAGGACAGGTCTACGAGCAGTACTTC
TRBJ1-1 - many TRBV9 CASSVEVANTEAFF TGTGCCAGCAGCGTAGAAGTGGCGAACACTGAAGCTTTCTTT
TRBJ1-2 TRBD1 few TRBV10-3 CAISTPRDRANYGYTF TGTGCCATCAGTACCCCGCGGGACAGAGCTAACTATGGCTACACCTTC
TRBJ2-7 TRBD1 - TRBV27 CASGPGTGSTEQYF TGTGCCAGCGGACCCGGGACAGGGTCCACCGAGCAGTACTTC
TRBJ2-1 - few TRBV9 CASSQGTYEQFF TGTGCCAGCAGCCAAGGCACCTATGAGCAGTTCTTC
TRBJ1-4 TRBD1 - TRBV6-1 CASSGTGNEKLFF TGTGCCAGCAGTGGGACAGGGAATGAAAAACTGTTTTTT
TRBJ2-6 - many TRBV27 CASSRSLPSGANVLTF TGTGCCAGCAGCAGAAGCCTACCCTCTGGGGCCAACGTCCTGACTTTC
TRBJ2-1 - few TRBV29-1 CSVALKDEQFF TGCAGCGTTGCACTGAAGGATGAGCAGTTCTTC
TRBJ2-5 TRBD1 many TRBV27 CASSITGGQETQYF TGTGCCAGCAGTATAACAGGGGGCCAAGAGACCCAGTACTTC
TRBJ2-3 TRBD2 - TRBV7-9 CASTLAGGKDTQYF TGTGCCAGCACCCTAGCGGGGGGGAAGGATACGCAGTATTTT
TRBJ2-7 TRBD2 many TRBV4-2 CASSHLAGGKYEQYF TGTGCCAGCAGCCACCTAGCGGGAGGGAAATACGAGCAGTACTTC
TRBJ2-2 - many TRBV5-1 CASSFGVTSGQTNTGELFF TGCGCCAGCAGCTTCGGGGTAACGAGTGGACAGACGAACACCGGGGAGCTGTTTTTT
TRBJ2-6 - few TRBV6-5 CASSPLSSGANVLTF TGTGCCAGCAGCCCACTTAGCTCTGGGGCCAACGTCCTGACTTTC
TRBJ2-5 TRBD2 many TRBV20-1 CSATTSGRRGSTQETQYF TGCAGTGCTACCACTAGCGGGAGGAGAGGGTCCACTCAAGAGACCCAGTACTTC
TRBJ1-3 - many TRBV7-8 CASSLGPSPGNTIYF TGTGCCAGCAGCTTAGGTCCGTCGCCTGGAAACACCATATATTTT
TRBJ2-7 - few TRBV6-6 CASSTGIRDEQYF TGTGCCAGCAGTACTGGGATCAGGGACGAGCAGTACTTC
TRBJ2-3 TRBD2 few TRBV27 CASGSSGRASGDTQYF TGTGCCAGCGGTAGTAGCGGGAGGGCCTCCGGGGATACGCAGTATTTT
TRBJ1-4 - - TRBV20-1 CSARPLRDIDKLFF TGCAGTGCTAGGCCCCTCCGGGACATTGATAAACTGTTTTTT
TRBJ1-1 TRBD1 few TRBV5-1 CASSLAGQGNEAFF TGCGCCAGCAGCTTGGCGGGACAGGGCAATGAAGCTTTCTTT
TRBJ2-3 - - TRBV6-4 CASRIEPSTDTQYF TGTGCCAGCAGGATAGAGCCGAGCACAGATACGCAGTATTTT
TRBJ2-5 TRBD1 many TRBV7-8 CASSLGADRGPETQYF TGTGCCAGCAGCTTAGGGGCCGACAGGGGGCCGGAGACCCAGTACTTC
TRBJ2-5 - many TRBV29-1 CSVDGGPRQETQYF TGCAGCGTTGACGGGGGCCCAAGACAAGAGACCCAGTACTTC
TRBJ2-7 - many TRBV5-4 CASSFRTRGEQYF TGTGCCAGCAGCTTCCGGACCCGCGGCGAGCAGTACTTC
TRBJ1-1 TRBD1 many TRBV5-1 CARRVRQGWGGTEAFF TGCGCCAGGAGGGTCAGACAGGGTTGGGGTGGCACTGAAGCTTTCTTT
TRBJ2-3 TRBD2 - TRBV7-6 CASSPGTSGELSDTQYF TGTGCCAGCAGCCCCGGGACTAGCGGGGAACTGTCAGATACGCAGTATTTT
TRBJ2-1 - - TRBV28 CASSFEQSPNNEQFF TGTGCCAGCAGTTTTGAGCAATCTCCTAACAATGAGCAGTTCTTC